These 32 T cell receptor beta chains originate from one sample sequenced in a study of blood T cells in healthy people across ages. The second PCR ran roughly 6 to 11 cycles with a sample-barcoded 5' primer and J-beta primers. TCRdb processed the 5' RACE reads anew with MiXCR; each CDR3 protein has one entry. This sample has 2 million or so distinct CDR3 sequences, with 49% found just once. Sequenced sample: blood. These TCRs come from a woman aged 40 to 50 in good health.

The genes are TRBV18 and TRBJ1-5; no firm D call. The V end lost 1 base, the J end lost 2 bases, and 6 bases lay between the germline ends. The germline gives CDR1 KGHSH, CDR2 LQKENI. The CDR3 extends over 14 amino acids. CDR3 region: CASSPQKGNQPQHF. CDR3 sequence (DNA): TGTGCCAGCTCACCACAGAAGGGCAATCAGCCCCAGCATTTT.

The chain combines TRBV20-1 with TRBJ2-5, with TRBD2 identical over 10 bases. Germline assignment: CDR1 DFQATT and CDR2 SNEGSKA (reference sequence). The CDR3 is made up of 16 amino acids. Trimming took 3 bases from V and 5 from J; bases not matched to a gene: 12. CDR3: CSAREGLADGKETQYF. The CDR3, as DNA: TGCAGTGCTAGGGAAGGACTAGCGGACGGGAAGGAGACCCAGTACTTC.

A word on this clonotype: The junction differs from germline at one of its ends, possibly a read error. The chain couples TRBV10-3 to TRBJ2-1; D might be TRBD1 (6 bases). Germline V gives CDR1 ENHRY, CDR2 SYGVKD. The CDR3 covers 12 residues. The CDR3 bases are TGTGCCATCGGGGGCTCCTACAATGAGCGGTTCTTC. Translated, it gives CAIGGSYNERFF.

The V and J genes are TRBV11-1 and TRBJ2-5; D gene ambiguous. V was trimmed by 1 base and J by 2 bases, leaving 8 bases between them. This CDR3 has 14 amino acids. Germline CDR1 SGHAT, CDR2 FQDESV (reference sequence). In DNA form, the CDR3 reads TGTGCCAGCAGCTTAGAGTCAGTACAAGAGACCCAGTACTTC. It translates to CASSLESVQETQYF.

This clonotype showed up just a few times. The V gene is TRBV6-5, the J gene TRBJ1-1, with D maybe TRBD1 (5 bases). The germline V and J ends were trimmed by 7 bases and 2 bases, with 11 bases remaining between them. The CDR3 is 13 amino acids. Germline V gene data show CDR1 as MNHEY and CDR2 as SVGAGI. The CDR3 loop is CASTREDNTEAFF. The DNA for the CDR3 is TGTGCCAGCACCAGGGAAGACAACACTGAAGCTTTCTTT.

The chain combines TRBV6-1 with TRBJ2-5; no reliable D call. Germline V gene lookup returns CDR1 MNHNS and CDR2 SASEGT. Trimming left V 1 base short and J 11 bases short, with 14 bases between. This CDR3 is built from 13 residues. CDR3 DNA: TGTGCCAGCAGTGAAGGCTGGGTCTACGTGCAGTACTTC. It is translated as CASSEGWVYVQYF.

CDR3 sequence reads: CATASGVSTEAFF. CDR3 sequence (DNA): TGTGCCACCGCCTCCGGAGTGAGCACTGAAGCTTTCTTT. The rearrangement uses TRBV5-5 and TRBJ1-1; D is unresolved. The CDR3 covers 13 residues. Germline V gene sequence: CDR1 SGHKS, CDR2 YYEKEE (reference sequence). Trimming pared 9 bases from V and 4 bases from J, leaving 16 bases between.

V gene TRBV4-3 combines with J gene TRBJ1-2; D may be TRBD1 (6 bases). CDR1 is LGHNA, CDR2 YSLEER, per germline. The CDR3 covers 14 residues. V lost 1 base, J lost 5 bases, and 11 bases lay in between. This chain's CDR3 is CASSQAQGKYGYTF. In DNA form, the CDR3 reads TGCGCCAGCAGCCAAGCCCAGGGGAAATATGGCTACACCTTC.

Notes on this clonotype: Sequence at one end of the junction differs from germline and may be a read error. The V and J genes are TRBV5-6 and TRBJ2-1; TRBD2 matches at 7 bases. The CDR3 loop spans 16 amino acids. Germline-derived CDR1 and CDR2 are SGHDT and YYEEEE. CDR3 nucleotides: TGTGCCAGCAGCTCCCGGGGCGGGGGTGCATACAAGGAGCAGTTCTTC. This translates into CASSSRGGGAYKEQFF.

This chain connects TRBV7-2 to TRBJ1-6; D is unclear. The CDR3 totals 12 residues. CDR1 and CDR2 (germline): SGHTA, FQGNSA. V was cut by 5 bases and J by 11 bases, with 10 bases left in between. CDR3 coding DNA: TGTGCCAGCAGCCAAAACTCCGCACCCCTCCACTTT. Its protein product is CASSQNSAPLHF.

This clonotype has a handful of counts. V gene TRBV9 combines with J gene TRBJ1-4; the D is unclear. Germline V CDR1 and CDR2: SGDLS, YYNGEE. The V end was cut by 7 bases, the J end by 0 bases, with 13 bases between. The CDR3 is 15 residues long. This chain's CDR3 is CASSKSGSTNEKLFF. In DNA, the CDR3 is TGTGCCAGCTCAAAGTCCGGGTCAACTAATGAAAAACTGTTTTTT.

The chain joins TRBV20-1 to TRBJ2-3; TRBD2 is a possible D gene (7 bases). Trimming cost V 2 bases and J 4 bases, with 16 bases left between them. The germline V gene encodes CDR1 DFQATT and CDR2 SNEGSKA (reference sequence). The CDR3 is made up of 15 amino acids. As DNA, the CDR3 is TGCAGTGCTAGAAAACCGGGGGGCCTAGCAGATACGCAGTATTTT. It yields the protein CSARKPGGLADTQYF.

This rearrangement joins TRBV4-1 to TRBJ2-2; D possibly corresponds to TRBD1 (5 bases). Per germline, CDR1 MGHRA and CDR2 YSYEKL. CDR3 size: 16 residues. Trimming took off 1 base at V and 4 bases at J, with 13 bases between the two ends. DNA for the CDR3: TGCGCCAGCAGCCAAGGACAGTCCCGAAGCACCGGGGAGCTGTTTTTT. Protein product: CASSQGQSRSTGELFF.

The chain links TRBV6-2 or TRBV6-3 to TRBJ1-4; possibly TRBD1 for D (5 bases). CDR3 length: 17 residues. Trimming shortened V by 8 bases and J by 2 bases, and 21 bases separated the two germline ends. Germline V gene data show CDR1 as MNHEY and CDR2 as SVGEGT. The CDR3 here is CASGTRIRGETNEKLFF. CDR3 sequence (DNA): TGTGCCAGCGGAACTCGTATCCGGGGGGAGACTAATGAAAAACTGTTTTTT.

The V gene is TRBV25-1, the J gene TRBJ2-5; 7 nucleotides agree with TRBD2. Trimming removed 1 base from V and 7 bases from J; junction bases left unmatched: 9. Germline-derived CDR1 and CDR2 are MGHDK and SYGVNS. The CDR3 has 15 amino acids. The CDR3 region is CASSESGPAGWTQYF. CDR3 sequence (DNA): TGTGCCAGCAGTGAATCGGGGCCAGCGGGGTGGACCCAGTACTTC.

On this clonotype: The junction does not match germline at one end; this may be a read error. The genes are TRBV5-5 and TRBJ2-1; D gene unclear. The germline gives CDR1 SGHKS, CDR2 YYEKEE (reference sequence). The CDR3 totals 20 residues. The CDR3 protein is CVSSLKARAAPPPSGDEQFF. CDR3 in DNA: TGTGTCAGCAGCTTGAAAGCTCGGGCAGCCCCACCCCCTTCAGGTGATGAGCAGTTCTTC.

This clonotype was seen ten or more times. CDR3 DNA sequence: TGTGCCAGCAGCTTAGCGGGCAGGGGGGGGCAAGAGACCCAGTACTTC. Translating gives CASSLAGRGGQETQYF. The V and J genes are TRBV7-2 and TRBJ2-5; D possibly matches TRBD1 or TRBD2 (7 bases each). The V gene's germline CDR1 is SGHTA and CDR2 FQGNSA. V was pared by 0 bases and J by 2 bases, with 13 bases between. This CDR3 comprises 16 residues.

This chain connects TRBV5-1 to TRBJ2-1; 8 nucleotides match TRBD2. The germline gives CDR1 SGHRS, CDR2 YFSETQ. V was pared by 1 base and J by 1 base, with 22 bases of the junction left unmatched. CDR3 length: 22 amino acids. The CDR3 is CASSLTYSSFSVRGASYNEQFF. As DNA, the CDR3 is TGCGCCAGCAGCTTGACGTATTCTTCTTTTTCCGTGCGGGGGGCATCCTACAATGAGCAGTTCTTC. The variable domain in full, completed from reference TRBV5-1 and TRBJ2-1, reads KAGVTQTPRYLIKTRGQQVTLSCSPISGHRSVSWYQQTPGQGLQFLFEYFSETQRNKGNFPGRFSGRQFSNSRSEMNVSTLELGDSALYLCASSLTYSSFSVRGASYNEQFFGPGTRLTVL.

CDR3 in amino acids: CASSLLGGGRETQYF. Here the CDR3 DNA reads TGTGCCAGCAGCCTATTAGGGGGTGGTCGGGAGACCCAGTACTTC. The chain joins TRBV6-5 to TRBJ2-5; possibly TRBD1 for D (6 bases). Between the trimmed V and J ends, which lost 6 bases and 5 bases, there was a span of 19 bases. Germline V gene lookup returns CDR1 MNHEY and CDR2 SVGAGI. The CDR3 is made up of 15 amino acids.

J is TRBJ2-6 and V is TRBV3-1, with a weak D call TRBD1 (5 bases). The V and J ends lost 11 bases and 4 bases respectively, with 15 bases between them. Germline V CDR1 and CDR2: LGHDT, YNNKEL (reference sequence). The CDR3 extends over 14 amino acids. CDR3 DNA: TGTGCCGGCAACGCAGGGTCGGGGGCCAACGTCCTGACTTTC. It is translated as CAGNAGSGANVLTF.

CDR3 amino acids: CASSFLDRIDSPLHF. CDR3 coding DNA: TGTGCCAGCAGCTTCCTGGACAGAATAGATTCACCCCTCCACTTT. The chain uses TRBV7-2 and TRBJ1-6, with a tentative D call TRBD1 (6 bases). Germline V gene data show CDR1 as SGHTA and CDR2 as FQGNSA. Trimming pared 3 bases from V and 8 bases from J, leaving 14 bases between. The CDR3 spans 15 residues.

The chain recombines TRBV2 with TRBJ2-1, with D hard to call. The CDR3 covers 13 residues. Germline V gene lookup returns CDR1 SNHLY and CDR2 FYNNEI. V was pared by 8 bases and J by 4 bases, with 12 bases between. The CDR3 region is CASVFGFYNEQFF. The CDR3 bases are TGTGCCAGCGTTTTCGGGTTTTACAATGAGCAGTTCTTC.

The rearrangement joins TRBV20-1 to TRBJ2-1; 9 positions agree with TRBD2. CDR3 length: 14 amino acids. With V trimmed by 3 bases and J by 4 bases, 4 bases remained unmatched. Per germline, CDR1 DFQATT and CDR2 SNEGSKA (reference sequence). CDR3 in amino acids: CSASGLAGYNEQFF. The CDR3 DNA follows: TGCAGTGCTAGTGGCCTAGCGGGGTACAATGAGCAGTTCTTC.

This clonotype was seen at least ten times. V usage is TRBV27 and J usage is TRBJ1-5; D remains unclear. The CDR3 is 15 amino acids. From germline, CDR1 is MNHEY and CDR2 SMNVEV (reference sequence). Trimming stripped 1 base from V and 4 bases from J, with 11 bases between. CDR3 bases: TGTGCCAGCAGTTTATTCCCAGGAGGAAATCAGCCCCAGCATTTT. Residues: CASSLFPGGNQPQHF.

The chain links TRBV20-1 to TRBJ2-1, with D perhaps matching TRBD2 (5 bases). The V and J ends lost 3 bases and 10 bases respectively, with 16 bases between them. Looked up from germline, CDR1 is DFQATT and CDR2 is SNEGSKA (reference sequence). CDR3 length equals 13 residues. The CDR3 region is CSASRGGGNEQFF. The DNA of the CDR3 is TGCAGTGCTAGCCGGGGTGGTGGGAACGAGCAGTTCTTC.

The CDR3: CASSESVPGTDTQYF. CDR3 DNA sequence: TGTGCCAGCAGTGAATCTGTCCCGGGCACAGATACGCAGTATTTT. The V gene is TRBV2, the J gene TRBJ2-3; no definite D call. This CDR3 comprises 15 residues. The germline V and J ends were trimmed by 2 bases and 1 base, with 10 bases remaining between them. Germline V lookup: CDR1 SNHLY, CDR2 FYNNEI.

There are a few counts of this clonotype. The genes are TRBV25-1 and TRBJ2-7, with TRBD1 matching over 7 bases. CDR1 is MGHDK, CDR2 SYGVNS, per germline. This CDR3 comprises 14 residues. The V and J ends lost 6 bases and 4 bases, in that order; junction bases with no gene match: 9. CDR3 region: CASRQQGMGYEQYF. For the CDR3, the DNA is TGTGCCAGCAGACAACAGGGGATGGGTTACGAGCAGTACTTC.

This clonotype has a single count. CDR3 sequence (DNA): TGTGCCAGCGGCCGGGACAGGGGCCGGGATGGCTACACCTTC. It is translated as CASGRDRGRDGYTF. The chain has TRBV7-9 and TRBJ1-2; TRBD1 aligns across 10 bases. The trim removed 8 bases at V and 6 bases at J, leaving 9 bases unmatched. CDR3 length: 14 residues. The germline V gene has CDR1 SEHNR and CDR2 FQNEAQ (reference sequence).

The J gene is TRBJ2-7, the V gene TRBV9; D may be TRBD2 (5 bases). The CDR3 is 11 amino acids. The V end lost 9 bases, the J end lost 4 bases, and 11 bases lay between the germline ends. The germline V gene has CDR1 SGDLS and CDR2 YYNGEE. The CDR3 here is CANGVPYEQYF. CDR3 sequence (DNA): TGTGCCAACGGGGTACCTTACGAGCAGTACTTC.

The J gene is TRBJ2-3, the V gene TRBV6-2 or TRBV6-3, with D perhaps matching TRBD1 (6 bases). Trimming shortened V by 0 bases and J by 7 bases, and 14 bases separated the two germline ends. The CDR3 is 15 residues long. The germline V gene has CDR1 MNHEY and CDR2 SVGEGT. This CDR3 reads CASSYSSGAGNTQYF. The CDR3 DNA reads as TGTGCCAGCAGTTACTCTTCAGGGGCTGGGAATACGCAGTATTTT.

This clonotype has a handful of counts. The V call is TRBV2, the J call TRBJ2-1; D gene unclear. V was shortened by 4 bases and J by 9 bases, with 7 bases between the two germline ends. The CDR3 covers 11 residues. Germline CDR1 SNHLY, CDR2 FYNNEI. The CDR3 coding sequence is TGTGCCAGCAGTGGGAATAGTGAGCAGTTCTTC. Its protein is CASSGNSEQFF.

This clonotype was observed a handful of times. The rearrangement uses TRBV7-9 and TRBJ1-5; D gene ambiguous. Germline loops: CDR1 SEHNR, CDR2 FQNEAQ (reference sequence). V lost 6 bases and J 0 bases, leaving 9 bases between the germline ends. This CDR3 contains 14 residues. The CDR3 sequence: CASSRDHSNQPQHF. The CDR3 nucleotides are TGTGCCAGCAGTCGAGATCATAGCAATCAGCCCCAGCATTTT.